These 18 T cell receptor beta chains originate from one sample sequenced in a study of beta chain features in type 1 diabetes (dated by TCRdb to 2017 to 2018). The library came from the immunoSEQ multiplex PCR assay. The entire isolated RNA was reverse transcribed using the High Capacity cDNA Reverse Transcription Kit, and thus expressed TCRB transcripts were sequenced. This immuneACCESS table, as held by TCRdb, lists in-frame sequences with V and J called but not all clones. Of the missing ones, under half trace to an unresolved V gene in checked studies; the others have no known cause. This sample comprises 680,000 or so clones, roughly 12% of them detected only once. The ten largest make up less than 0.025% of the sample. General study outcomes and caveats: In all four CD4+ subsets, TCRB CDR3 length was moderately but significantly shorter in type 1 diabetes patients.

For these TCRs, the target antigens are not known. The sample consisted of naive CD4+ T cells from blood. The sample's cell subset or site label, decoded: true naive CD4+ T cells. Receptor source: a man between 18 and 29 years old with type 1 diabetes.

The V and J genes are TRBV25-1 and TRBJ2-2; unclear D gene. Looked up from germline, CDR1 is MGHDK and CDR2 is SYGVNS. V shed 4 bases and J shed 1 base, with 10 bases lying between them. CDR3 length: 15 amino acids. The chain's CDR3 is CASSGTGQNTGELFF. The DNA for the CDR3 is TGTGCCAGCAGTGGGACCGGGCAGAACACCGGGGAGCTGTTTTTT.

The CDR3 DNA follows: TGTGCCAGCAGTGAAGCGGGGATGAACACTGAAGCTTTCTTT. Protein: CASSEAGMNTEAFF. The chain joins TRBV25-1 to TRBJ1-1; D not certain. V lost 2 bases to trimming and J lost 0 bases, with 7 bases between them. The CDR3 has 14 residues. In germline, CDR1 is MGHDK, CDR2 SYGVNS.

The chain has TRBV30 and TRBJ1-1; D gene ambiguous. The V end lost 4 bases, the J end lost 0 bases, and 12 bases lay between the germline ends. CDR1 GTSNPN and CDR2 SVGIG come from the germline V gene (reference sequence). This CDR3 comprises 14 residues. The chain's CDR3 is CAWTPTGLNTEAFF. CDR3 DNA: TGTGCCTGGACTCCCACCGGGTTGAACACTGAAGCTTTCTTT. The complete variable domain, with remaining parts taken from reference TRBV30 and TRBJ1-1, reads SQTIHQWPATLVQPVGSPLSLECTVEGTSNPNLYWYRQAAGRGLQLLFYSVGIGQISSEVPQNLSASRPQDRQFILSSKKLLLSDSGFYLCAWTPTGLNTEAFFGQGTRLTVV.

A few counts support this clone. The CDR3 loop is CAWSLGPGELFF. The CDR3 region has the DNA TGTGCCTGGAGTCTAGGTCCCGGGGAGCTGTTTTTT. The chain links TRBV30 to TRBJ2-2; D gene ambiguous. Germline lookup yields CDR1 GTSNPN and CDR2 SVGIG (reference sequence). This CDR3 has 12 residues. The V and J ends lost 2 bases and 6 bases respectively, with 7 bases between them.

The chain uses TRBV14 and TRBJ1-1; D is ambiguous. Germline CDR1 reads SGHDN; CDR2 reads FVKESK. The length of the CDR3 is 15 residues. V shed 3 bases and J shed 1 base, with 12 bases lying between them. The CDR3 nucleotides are TGTGCCAGCAGCCAGGGTCTATGGGGGAACACTGAAGCTTTCTTT. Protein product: CASSQGLWGNTEAFF.

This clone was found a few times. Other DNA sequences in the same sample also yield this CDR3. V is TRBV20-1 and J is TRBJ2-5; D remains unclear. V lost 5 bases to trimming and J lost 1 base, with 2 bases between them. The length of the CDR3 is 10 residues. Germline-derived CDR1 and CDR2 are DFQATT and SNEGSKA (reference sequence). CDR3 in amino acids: CSAFQETQYF. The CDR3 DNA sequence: TGCAGTGCTTTCCAAGAGACCCAGTACTTC.

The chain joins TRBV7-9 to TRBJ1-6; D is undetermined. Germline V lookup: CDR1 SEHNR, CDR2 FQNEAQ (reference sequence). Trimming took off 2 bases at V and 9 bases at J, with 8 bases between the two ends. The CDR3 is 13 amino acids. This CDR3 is CASSLFPSSPLHF. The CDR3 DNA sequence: TGTGCCAGCAGCTTATTTCCGAGTTCACCCCTCCACTTT.

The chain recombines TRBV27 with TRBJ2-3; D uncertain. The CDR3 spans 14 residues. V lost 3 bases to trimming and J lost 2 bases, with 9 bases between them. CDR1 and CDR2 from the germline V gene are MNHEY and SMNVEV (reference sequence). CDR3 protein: CASSLVLPTDTQYF. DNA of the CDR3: TGTGCCAGCAGTTTGGTACTGCCCACAGATACGCAGTATTTT.

DNA of the CDR3: TGTGCCAGTAGTACCGTCGACGGAATTGGAAAACTGTTTTTT. Encoded protein: CASSTVDGIGKLFF. J is TRBJ1-4 and V is TRBV19; D gene uncertain. The CDR3 consists of 14 residues. V was clipped by 4 bases and J by 10 bases, with 16 bases between them. Germline CDR1 is LNHDA and CDR2 is SQIVND (reference sequence). Looking up the rest from reference TRBV19 and TRBJ1-4 gives the full variable domain: DGGITQSPKYLFRKEGQNVTLSCEQNLNHDAMYWYRQDPGQGLRLIYYSQIVNDFQKGDIAEGYSVSREKKESFPLTVTSAQKNPTAFYLCASSTVDGIGKLFFGSGTQLSVL.

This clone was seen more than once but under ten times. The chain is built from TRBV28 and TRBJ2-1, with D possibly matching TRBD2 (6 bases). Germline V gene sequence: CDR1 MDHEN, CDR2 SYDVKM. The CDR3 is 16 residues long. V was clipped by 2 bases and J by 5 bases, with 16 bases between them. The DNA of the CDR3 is TGTGCCAGCAGTTTAATGGGGGGAGGAAACCACAATGAGCAGTTCTTC. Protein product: CASSLMGGGNHNEQFF.

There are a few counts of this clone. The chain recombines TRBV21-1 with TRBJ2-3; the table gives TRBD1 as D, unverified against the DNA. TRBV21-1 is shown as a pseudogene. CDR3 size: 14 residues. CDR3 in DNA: TGTGCCAGCAGCAAGGGCTCTTTTTCGGATACGCAGTATTTT. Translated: CASSKGSFSDTQYF.

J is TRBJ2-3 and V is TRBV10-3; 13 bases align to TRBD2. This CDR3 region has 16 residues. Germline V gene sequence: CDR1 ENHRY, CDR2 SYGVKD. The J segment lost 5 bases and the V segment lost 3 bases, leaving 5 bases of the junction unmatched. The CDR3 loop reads CAISETSGGAGDTQYF. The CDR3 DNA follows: TGTGCCATCAGTGAAACTAGCGGGGGGGCAGGAGATACGCAGTATTTT.

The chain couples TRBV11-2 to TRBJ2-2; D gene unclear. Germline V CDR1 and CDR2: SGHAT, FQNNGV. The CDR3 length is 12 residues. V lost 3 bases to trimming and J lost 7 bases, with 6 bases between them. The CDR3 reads CASSLSLGELFF. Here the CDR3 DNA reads TGTGCCAGCAGCTTGTCCCTCGGGGAGCTGTTTTTT.

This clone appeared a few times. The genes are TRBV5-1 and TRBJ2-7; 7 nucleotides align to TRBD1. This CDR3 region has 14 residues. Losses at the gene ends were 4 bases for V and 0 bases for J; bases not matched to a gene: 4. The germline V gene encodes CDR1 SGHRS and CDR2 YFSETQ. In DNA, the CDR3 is TGCGCCAGCAGCCCTGGGGACAGCTCCTACGAGCAGTACTTC. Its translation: CASSPGDSSYEQYF.

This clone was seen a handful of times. The CDR3 region is CASSLLPGQGNYGYTF. CDR3 sequence (DNA): TGTGCCAGCAGCCTCCTCCCCGGACAGGGGAACTATGGCTACACCTTC. The genes are TRBV7-9 and TRBJ1-2; 9 bases fit TRBD1. The CDR3 has 16 residues. CDR1 and CDR2 (germline): SEHNR, FQNEAQ (reference sequence). J lost 2 bases, V lost 5 bases, and 9 bases had no gene match.

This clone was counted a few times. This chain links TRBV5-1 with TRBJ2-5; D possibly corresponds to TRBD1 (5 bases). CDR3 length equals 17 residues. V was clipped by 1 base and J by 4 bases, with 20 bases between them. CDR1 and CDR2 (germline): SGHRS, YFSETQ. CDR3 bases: TGCGCCAGCAGCTTGATGCCCCCGCAGGGCGAAGGAGAGACCCAGTACTTC. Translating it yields CASSLMPPQGEGETQYF.

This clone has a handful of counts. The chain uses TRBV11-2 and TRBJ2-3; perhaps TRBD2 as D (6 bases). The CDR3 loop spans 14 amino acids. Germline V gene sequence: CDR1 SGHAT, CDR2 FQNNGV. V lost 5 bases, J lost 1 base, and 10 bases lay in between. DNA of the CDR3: TGTGCCAGCAGCCAGACTAGAGGCACAGATACGCAGTATTTT. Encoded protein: CASSQTRGTDTQYF.

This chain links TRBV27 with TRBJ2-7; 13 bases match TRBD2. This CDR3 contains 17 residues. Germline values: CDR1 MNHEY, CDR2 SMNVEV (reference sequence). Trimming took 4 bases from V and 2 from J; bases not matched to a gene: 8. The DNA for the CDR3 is TGTGCCAGCAGTTCCCACCCGGGACTAGCGGGAACCTACGAGCAGTACTTC. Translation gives CASSSHPGLAGTYEQYF.